This TCR beta chain is drawn from a study of long-term antiretroviral therapy in people with HIV. Going into DNA extraction, samples held roughly 0.95-11 million cryopreserved PBMC. The CDR3 has 15 residues. Germline values: CDR1 LNHDA, CDR2 SQIVND (reference sequence). The trim removed 6 bases at V and 7 bases at J, leaving 11 bases unmatched. Comment on this clone: Its antigen is currently unknown.

Sequencing used immunoSEQ v3.0 at survey level. Some clones are missing from TCRdb's copy, which holds only in-frame ones; the method was immunoSEQ multiplex PCR. The sample consists of 30,000 to 35,000 clones, approximately 85% of them appearing once. Whole-study results and caveats: Clones that had undergone expansion before ART prevailed in the repertoire throughout all time points.

This clonotype originated in a man aged 18 to 29 with HIV. This chain uses TRBV19 with TRBJ1-2, with TRBD1 identical over 10 bases. Sequencing used unsorted PBMCs, obtained 0.8 years before starting antiretroviral therapy. CDR3 protein: CASRNTRQGAVGYTF. Here the CDR3 DNA reads TGTGCCAGTAGGAATACTAGACAGGGGGCTGTTGGCTACACCTTC.